This T cell receptor (beta chain) was recorded in a study of CXCR3-negative and CXCR3-positive naive CD8 T cells. Regarding the study as a whole: Similarly elevated diversity marked both naive subsets, with memory CD8+ cells showing far lower diversity. Naive cells with CXCR3 showed TRB CDR3s that were more hydrophobic than those in CXCR3-negative naive cells. Naive CXCR3-positive and CXCR3-negative cells shared similar TRBV-TRBJ usage, unlike memory cells.

With respect to this clonotype: The antigen is not known.

TRB cDNA was prepared as libraries by UMI-labeled 5' RACE. Reanalyzing the 5' RACE reads, TCRdb keeps one entry per CDR3 protein, without DNA. The sample table sets out more than 100,000 distinct CDR3 sequences. CD45RO-CCR7+CD27+CD95- cells counted as naive CD8+ T cells. CDR1 is SQVTM, CDR2 ANQGSEA, per germline. The CDR3 is 12 residues long. The receptor comes from a human donor in good health. Some clones in this sample may be carry-over from other donors' samples. Sequencing was performed on naive CXCR3+ CD8+ T cells from blood. Documented subset: CD45RO-CCR7+CD27+CD95- naive CD8+ T cells expressing CXCR3 (TNR3+). J is TRBJ2-1 and V is TRBV29-1; TCRdb outputs TRBD1, but without DNA this stays unchecked. The CDR3 loop reads CSVGVGGNEQFF.